The next 19 T cell receptor beta chains were all read from a single sample in a study of T cells in Graves' hyperthyroidism and ophthalmopathy. Amplified regions were TCR beta CDR3 sequences from RNA transcripts. An initial round of RT-PCR targeting the TCR CDR3 relied on the HTBI primer set. TCRdb reprocessed the multiplex PCR reads via MiXCR and lists one record per CDR3 protein. There are 650,000 to 850,000 distinct CDR3 sequences in the sample; over 15% occur only once, and 16% lies in the top ten. The sample consisted of blood. These receptors originate from a woman between 45 and 65 years old with Graves' hyperthyroidism that later progressed to Graves' ophthalmopathy.

There are a few counts of this clonotype. The rearrangement uses TRBV6-1 and TRBJ2-2, with TRBD2 identical over 12 bases. V lost 7 bases to trimming and J lost 5 bases; unmatched junction nucleotides: 11. Germline loops: CDR1 MNHNS, CDR2 SASEGT. The CDR3 loop spans 17 amino acids. This chain's CDR3 is CASTPSGGAVGTGELFF. CDR3 DNA: TGTGCCAGCACGCCTAGCGGGGGGGCGGTTGGGACCGGGGAGCTGTTTTTT.

This clonotype was observed a few times. At one end the junction does not follow the germline gene, possibly because of a read error. The DNA for the CDR3 is TGTGCCAGCTCACCGAACGGGGGCATGAACGCTGAAGCTTTCTTT. Translation: CASSPNGGMNAEAFF. V and J are TRBV18 and TRBJ1-1, with D possibly TRBD1 on 6 matching bases. This CDR3 contains 15 residues. Germline V lookup: CDR1 KGHSH, CDR2 LQKENI.

This clonotype has just a few counts. The V and J genes are TRBV27 and TRBJ2-3, with D tentatively TRBD2 (6 bases). Germline values: CDR1 MNHEY, CDR2 SMNVEV (reference sequence). V was pared by 2 bases and J by 2 bases, with 26 bases between. This CDR3 spans 20 amino acids. Here the CDR3 DNA reads TGTGCCAGCAGTTTACTTCCGGGACTTAATCCCATAAGGTTCACAGATACGCAGTATTTT. Residues: CASSLLPGLNPIRFTDTQYF.

The chain uses TRBV4-1 and TRBJ1-4; TRBD1 matches at 9 bases. The germline V gene encodes CDR1 MGHRA and CDR2 YSYEKL. CDR3 length equals 13 residues. V lost 7 bases and J lost 8; bases outside the gene matches: 5. This CDR3 reads CASKGQGREKLFF. In nucleotides, the CDR3 is TGCGCCAGCAAGGGACAGGGCCGCGAAAAACTGTTTTTT.

In DNA, the CDR3 is TGTGCCAGCAGCTCCTTTGGCGGAGCCACAGATACGCAGTATTTT. Protein sequence: CASSSFGGATDTQYF. The V and J genes are TRBV7-9 and TRBJ2-3; D remains ambiguous. CDR3 length: 15 amino acids. The germline V gene has CDR1 SEHNR and CDR2 FQNEAQ (reference sequence). The V end was cut by 4 bases, the J end by 2 bases, with 13 bases between.

This clonotype has a handful of counts. The rearrangement joins TRBV5-1 to TRBJ2-2; 9 nucleotides agree with TRBD1. The CDR3 runs to 15 residues. Germline loops: CDR1 SGHRS, CDR2 YFSETQ. V trimming: 0 bases; J trimming: 6 bases; junction bases outside the gene matches: 3. CDR3 in amino acids: CASSLDRGRAGELFF. The CDR3 nucleotides read TGCGCCAGCAGCTTGGACAGGGGGCGCGCCGGGGAGCTGTTTTTT.

The rearrangement joins TRBV10-2 to TRBJ1-4, with D possibly matching TRBD1 (5 bases). V was cut by 5 bases and J by 7 bases, with 17 bases left in between. The CDR3 is made up of 15 amino acids. CDR1 and CDR2 (germline): WSHSY, SAAADI. CDR3 coding DNA: TGCGCCAGCAGTTCCCGGGACCGACCTGGTGAAAAACTGTTTTTT. As protein: CASSSRDRPGEKLFF.

Many counts were recorded for this clonotype. V is TRBV12-5 and J is TRBJ2-3; possibly TRBD1 or TRBD2 for D (5 bases each). This CDR3 comprises 16 residues. The germline gives CDR1 LGHNT, CDR2 FRNRAP. V lost 1 base, J lost 2 bases, and 13 bases lay in between. For the CDR3, the DNA is TGTGCTAGTGGTTTGGGAGGGACGGCCTTCACAGATACGCAGTATTTT. This encodes CASGLGGTAFTDTQYF. Full variable domain (outside the CDR3, taken from reference TRBV12-5 and TRBJ2-3): DARVTQTPRHKVTEMGQEVTMRCQPILGHNTVFWYRQTMMQGLELLAYFRNRAPLDDSGMPKDRFSAEMPDATLATLKIQPSEPRDSAVYFCASGLGGTAFTDTQYFGPGTRLTVL.

This clonotype was counted many times. This chain uses TRBV27 with TRBJ1-1, with D possibly matching TRBD1 (6 bases). V dropped 3 bases and J dropped 1 base, with 12 bases sitting between them. Looked up from germline, CDR1 is MNHEY and CDR2 is SMNVEV (reference sequence). The CDR3 runs to 15 residues. This CDR3 reads CASSLVQGSNTEAFF. As DNA, the CDR3 is TGTGCCAGCAGTTTGGTCCAGGGGTCGAACACTGAAGCTTTCTTT.

In its sample, this clonotype was seen many times. The chain has TRBV2 and TRBJ1-4; D gene uncertain. This CDR3 has 13 residues. Per the germline V gene, CDR1 is SNHLY and CDR2 is FYNNEI. V gave up 5 bases and J gave up 5 bases, with 9 bases separating them. The CDR3 here is CASSTGLNEKLFF. The CDR3 nucleotides read TGTGCCAGCAGTACGGGCCTCAATGAAAAACTGTTTTTT.

Many counts were recorded for this clonotype. The chain uses TRBV20-1 and TRBJ1-2; no firm D call. CDR3 length: 12 residues. Germline values: CDR1 DFQATT, CDR2 SNEGSKA (reference sequence). V dropped 3 bases and J dropped 3 bases, with 8 bases sitting between them. CDR3 amino acids: CSAREGDYGYTF. The CDR3 bases are TGCAGTGCTAGGGAAGGTGACTATGGCTACACCTTC.

As regards this clonotype: One junction end does not reproduce the germline sequence, and a read error may be involved. J is TRBJ1-2 and V is TRBV2, with 9 bases aligning to TRBD1. Germline CDR1 and CDR2: SNHLY and FYNNEI. The CDR3 totals 14 residues. The CDR3 sequence is CANSRDREGGGYTF. CDR3 sequence (DNA): TGTGCCAACAGTAGGGACAGGGAAGGCGGTGGCTACACCTTC.

This clonotype was recorded a few times. The rearrangement uses TRBV12-3 or TRBV12-4 and TRBJ1-1; D unresolved. V was shortened by 2 bases and J by 4 bases, with 11 bases between the two germline ends. This CDR3 is 14 amino acids long. CDR3 nucleotide sequence: TGTGCCAGCAGTTTACCCCGAGTGAGCACTGAAGCTTTCTTT. Translation gives CASSLPRVSTEAFF.

The chain has TRBV28 and TRBJ1-5, with D maybe TRBD1 (5 bases). The CDR3 extends over 14 amino acids. Per the germline V gene, CDR1 is MDHEN and CDR2 is SYDVKM. V was trimmed by 5 bases and J by 1 base, leaving 9 bases between them. The CDR3 sequence: CASSPWDSNQPQHF. The CDR3 nucleotides read TGTGCCAGCAGTCCTTGGGACAGCAATCAGCCCCAGCATTTT.

This clonotype has more than one count but fewer than ten. J is TRBJ2-5 and V is TRBV5-5; D gene ambiguous. Germline assignment: CDR1 SGHKS and CDR2 YYEKEE (reference sequence). V lost 2 bases, J lost 2 bases, and 7 bases lay in between. This CDR3 contains 13 residues. The CDR3 sequence: CASSLPHQETQYF. Written as DNA, the CDR3 is TGTGCCAGCAGCTTACCTCATCAAGAGACCCAGTACTTC. The full variable domain, with the rest looked up from reference TRBV5-5 and TRBJ2-5, is DAGVTQSPTHLIKTRGQQVTLRCSPISGHKSVSWYQQVLGQGPQFIFQYYEKEERGRGNFPDRFSARQFPNYSSELNVNALLLGDSALYLCASSLPHQETQYFGPGTRLLVL.

The CDR3: CASSTRAASTDTQYF. CDR3 nucleotide sequence: TGTGCCAGTAGTACCCGGGCGGCCAGCACAGATACGCAGTATTTT. The chain links TRBV19 to TRBJ2-3, with D hard to call. The CDR3 is 15 residues long. Trimming removed 4 bases at V and 0 bases at J, with 11 bases between. CDR1 and CDR2 from the germline V gene are LNHDA and SQIVND (reference sequence).

CDR3 sequence reads: CASSASGSSYNEQFF. In DNA, the CDR3 is TGTGCCAGCAGTGCCAGCGGGAGCTCCTACAATGAGCAGTTCTTC. V and J are TRBV7-9 and TRBJ2-1; TRBD2 agrees at 8 bases. This CDR3 has 15 amino acids. The trim removed 6 bases at V and 0 bases at J, leaving 4 bases unmatched. Germline V gives CDR1 SEHNR, CDR2 FQNEAQ (reference sequence).

At least ten counts were recorded for this clonotype. This sequence joins TRBV20-1 and TRBJ1-2, with 8 bases that match TRBD1. The V segment lost 8 bases and the J segment 3 bases; nucleotides outside the gene matches: 2. The CDR3 extends over 11 amino acids. The germline V gene has CDR1 DFQATT and CDR2 SNEGSKA (reference sequence). The CDR3 here is CSQTGDYGYTF. In DNA form, the CDR3 reads TGCAGTCAGACAGGGGACTATGGCTACACCTTC.

The rearrangement uses TRBV15 and TRBJ1-1, with D possibly matching TRBD1 (5 bases). Germline CDR1 and CDR2: LNHNV and YYDKDF (reference sequence). V was cut by 3 bases and J by 6 bases, with 14 bases left in between. The CDR3 totals 14 residues. The CDR3 loop is CATSRGQADAEAFF. CDR3 DNA: TGTGCCACCAGCAGGGGGCAGGCCGACGCTGAAGCTTTCTTT. Drawing the rest from reference TRBV15 and TRBJ1-1, the complete variable domain is DAMVIQNPRYQVTQFGKPVTLSCSQTLNHNVMYWYQQKSSQAPKLLFHYYDKDFNNEADTPDNFQSRRPNTSFCFLDIRSPGLGDTAMYLCATSRGQADAEAFFGQGTRLTVV.